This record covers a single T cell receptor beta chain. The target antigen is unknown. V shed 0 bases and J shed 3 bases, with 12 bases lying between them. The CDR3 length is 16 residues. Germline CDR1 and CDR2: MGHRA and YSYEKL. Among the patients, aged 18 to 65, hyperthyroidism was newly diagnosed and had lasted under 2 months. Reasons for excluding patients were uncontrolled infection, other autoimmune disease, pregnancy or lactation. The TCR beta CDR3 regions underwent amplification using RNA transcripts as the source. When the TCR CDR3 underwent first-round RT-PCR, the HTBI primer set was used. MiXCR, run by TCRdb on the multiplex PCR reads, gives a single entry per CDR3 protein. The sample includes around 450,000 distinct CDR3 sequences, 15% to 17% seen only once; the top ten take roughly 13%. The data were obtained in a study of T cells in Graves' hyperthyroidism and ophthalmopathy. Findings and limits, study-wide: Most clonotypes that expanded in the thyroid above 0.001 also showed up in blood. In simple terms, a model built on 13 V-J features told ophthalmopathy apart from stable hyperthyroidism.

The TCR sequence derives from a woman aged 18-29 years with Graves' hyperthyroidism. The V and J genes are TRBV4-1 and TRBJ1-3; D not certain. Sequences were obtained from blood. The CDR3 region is CASSQDRRLFGNTIYF. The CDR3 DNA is TGCGCCAGCAGCCAAGATCGGCGTCTTTTTGGAAACACCATATATTTT.